What follows are 20 T cell receptor beta chains derived from one specimen sequenced in a study of beta chain features in type 1 diabetes. The study reverse transcribed the entire isolated RNA, so it sequenced expressed TCRB transcripts. Profiled with immunoSEQ multiplex PCR; TCRdb holds only in-frame clones, not every one. The table shows under 90,000 clones, with about a third occurring only once. Source material: stem cell memory CD4+ T cells from blood. These receptors all stem from a young woman in good health.

The gene calls are TRBV7-6 and TRBJ2-1; 11 bases agree with TRBD2. Trimming at V came to 3 bases and at J to 4 bases, leaving 11 bases not matched to a gene. Germline CDR1 reads SGHVS; CDR2 reads FNYEAQ. The CDR3 consists of 18 residues. As DNA, the CDR3 is TGTGCCAGCAGCTTCAAACTAGCGGGAGACCCACTTTACAATGAGCAGTTCTTC. Protein: CASSFKLAGDPLYNEQFF.

This rearrangement joins TRBV25-1 to TRBJ2-3; 9 bases map to TRBD1. This CDR3 is 16 amino acids long. Per the germline V gene, CDR1 is MGHDK and CDR2 is SYGVNS. Germline trimming cut 4 bases from V and 1 base from J; bases unmatched to any gene: 6. The CDR3 DNA sequence: TGTGCCAGCAGTGGACAGGGGGAGATAGGCACAGATACGCAGTATTTT. Protein sequence: CASSGQGEIGTDTQYF. The complete variable domain, with remaining parts taken from reference TRBV25-1 and TRBJ2-3, reads EADIYQTPRYLVIGTGKKITLECSQTMGHDKMYWYQQDPGMELHLIHYSYGVNSTEKGDLSSESTVSRIRTEHFPLTLESARPSHTSQYLCASSGQGEIGTDTQYFGPGTRLTVL.

As concerns this clone: Other DNA sequences in this sample translate to the same CDR3. The chain is built from TRBV5-1 and TRBJ2-7; 9 bases agree with TRBD1. This CDR3 contains 14 residues. Trimming at V came to 4 bases and at J to 4 bases, leaving 6 bases not matched to a gene. The germline V gene encodes CDR1 SGHRS and CDR2 YFSETQ. The CDR3 coding sequence is TGCGCCAGCAGCGAGGGGACAGGGCCTTACGAGCAGTACTTC. As protein: CASSEGTGPYEQYF.

The V call is TRBV7-2, the J call TRBJ2-2; no clear D gene. The CDR3 has 13 residues. The ends were cut back, 4 bases at V and 7 bases at J, with 10 bases in the middle. CDR1 SGHTA and CDR2 FQGNSA come from the germline V gene. CDR3 protein: CASSYLRSGELFF. In DNA form, the CDR3 reads TGTGCCAGCAGCTATTTGAGGAGCGGGGAGCTGTTTTTT. The full variable domain, its missing parts supplied by reference TRBV7-2 and TRBJ2-2, is GAGVSQSPSNKVTEKGKDVELRCDPISGHTALYWYRQSLGQGLEFLIYFQGNSAPDKSGLPSDRFSAERTGGSVSTLTIQRTQQEDSAVYLCASSYLRSGELFFGEGSRLTVL.

This clone came up a few times. The chain combines TRBV30 with TRBJ2-3; possibly TRBD2 for D (5 bases). Germline V gene data show CDR1 as GTSNPN and CDR2 as SVGIG (reference sequence). The CDR3 has 12 residues. V was pared by 4 bases and J by 2 bases, with 7 bases between. The CDR3 DNA reads as TGTGCCTGGACTCGGGACACAGATACGCAGTATTTT. Its translation is CAWTRDTDTQYF.

The CDR3 reads CASSNNRGLNEQYF. CDR3 in DNA: TGTGCCAGCAGCAACAATCGGGGACTGAACGAGCAGTACTTC. The chain recombines TRBV11-1 with TRBJ2-7; D is possibly TRBD2 (6 bases). The CDR3 spans 14 residues. Deletions cut 5 bases from V and 5 bases from J, with 16 bases between. Germline assignment: CDR1 SGHAT and CDR2 FQDESV (reference sequence).

On this clone itself: A junction boundary mismatches the germline segment, possibly from a read error. The chain links TRBV29-1 to TRBJ2-3, with TRBD1 matching over 7 bases. The germline V gene encodes CDR1 SQVTM and CDR2 ANQGSEA. The CDR3 loop spans 14 amino acids. Here the CDR3 reads CSVLGQVSIDTQYF. The CDR3 nucleotides read TGCAGCGTACTCGGACAGGTCAGCATAGATACGCAGTATTTT.

V and J are TRBV7-2 and TRBJ2-3; 7 bases agree with TRBD2. V lost 3 bases, J lost 0 bases, and 3 bases stayed unmatched. The germline V gene encodes CDR1 SGHTA and CDR2 FQGNSA. CDR3 length: 15 amino acids. The CDR3 sequence: CASSFSGTSTDTQYF. As DNA, the CDR3 is TGTGCCAGCAGCTTCAGCGGGACTAGCACAGATACGCAGTATTTT.

The rearrangement uses TRBV19 and TRBJ2-2, with D hard to call. CDR3 length: 14 residues. Germline V CDR1 and CDR2: LNHDA, SQIVND (reference sequence). The germline V and J ends were trimmed by 7 bases and 2 bases, with 11 bases remaining between them. CDR3 in amino acids: CASNPRLNTGELFF. CDR3 coding DNA: TGTGCCAGTAACCCCAGGCTTAACACCGGGGAGCTGTTTTTT.

The CDR3 loop reads CASSQDLAGTYNEQFF. The CDR3 bases are TGCGCCAGCAGCCAAGATCTAGCGGGGACATACAATGAGCAGTTCTTC. The chain links TRBV4-1 to TRBJ2-1; 9 bases agree with TRBD2. This CDR3 is 16 amino acids long. After removal of 0 bases from V and 4 bases from J, the junction contained 4 bases not matched to a gene. Looked up from germline, CDR1 is MGHRA and CDR2 is YSYEKL.

The rearrangement joins TRBV12-5 to TRBJ1-1; possibly TRBD1 for D (6 bases). The germline gives CDR1 LGHNT, CDR2 FRNRAP. This CDR3 has 16 amino acids. Trimming pared 0 bases from V and 6 bases from J, leaving 17 bases between. CDR3 residues: CASGLVLLGAGAEAFF. CDR3 nucleotide sequence: TGTGCTAGTGGTTTGGTACTTCTGGGGGCGGGGGCTGAAGCTTTCTTT. The variable domain in full, completed from reference TRBV12-5 and TRBJ1-1, reads DARVTQTPRHKVTEMGQEVTMRCQPILGHNTVFWYRQTMMQGLELLAYFRNRAPLDDSGMPKDRFSAEMPDATLATLKIQPSEPRDSAVYFCASGLVLLGAGAEAFFGQGTRLTVV.

This clone was seen just once. The rearrangement joins TRBV7-2 to TRBJ2-5, with 12 bases identical to TRBD2. After removal of 2 bases from V and 2 bases from J, the junction contained 3 bases not matched to a gene. This CDR3 spans 16 amino acids. Per germline, CDR1 SGHTA and CDR2 FQGNSA. This CDR3 reads CASSLRLAGEQETQYF. The CDR3 DNA reads TGTGCCAGCAGCTTAAGACTAGCGGGGGAACAAGAGACCCAGTACTTC.

This sequence joins TRBV5-1 and TRBJ2-5; unclear D gene. The CDR3 runs 16 residues. V lost 0 bases and J lost 1, with 13 bases in between. The germline CDR1 and CDR2 sequences are SGHRS and YFSETQ. The CDR3 sequence is CASSLAPQSFQETQYF. The CDR3 DNA sequence: TGCGCCAGCAGCTTGGCCCCACAGTCCTTCCAAGAGACCCAGTACTTC.

J is TRBJ2-2 and V is TRBV28, with D hard to call. This CDR3 has 13 residues. V shed 4 bases and J shed 2 bases, with 5 bases lying between them. Germline lookup yields CDR1 MDHEN and CDR2 SYDVKM. In nucleotides, the CDR3 is TGTGCCAGCAGTTCGTCTAACACCGGGGAGCTGTTTTTT. Amino acids: CASSSSNTGELFF.

The chain is built from TRBV19 and TRBJ2-7, with a weak D call TRBD1 (6 bases). This CDR3 has 14 residues. Looked up from germline, CDR1 is LNHDA and CDR2 is SQIVND (reference sequence). Trimming removed 3 bases at V and 4 bases at J, with 13 bases between. The CDR3 region is CASSIGTQGYEQYF. As DNA, the CDR3 is TGTGCCAGTAGTATTGGGACCCAGGGGTACGAGCAGTACTTC.

There are a few counts of this clone. This sequence joins TRBV25-1 and TRBJ1-1, with 7 positions matching TRBD1. Per germline, CDR1 MGHDK and CDR2 SYGVNS. J lost 4 bases, V lost 2 bases, and 10 bases had no gene match. The CDR3 has 16 residues. The CDR3 region has the DNA TGTGCCAGCAGTGAAAGAACAGGGGCCGTGGGCACTGAAGCTTTCTTT. This translates into CASSERTGAVGTEAFF.

V is TRBV6-1 and J is TRBJ1-5; 7 nucleotides agree with TRBD1. Germline assignment: CDR1 MNHNS and CDR2 SASEGT. J was trimmed by 5 bases and V by 7 bases; bases with no gene match: 8. The CDR3 has 14 residues. Here the CDR3 reads CASTQDRAYQPQHF. In DNA, the CDR3 is TGTGCCAGCACTCAAGACAGGGCCTATCAGCCCCAGCATTTT.

In this sample, this clone turned up a few times. V and J are TRBV5-1 and TRBJ1-2; possible D gene TRBD1, 5 bases. Trimming shortened V by 0 bases and J by 6 bases, and 9 bases separated the two germline ends. CDR1 SGHRS and CDR2 YFSETQ come from the germline V gene. This CDR3 is 13 amino acids long. The CDR3 is CASSLVQDNGYTF. As DNA, the CDR3 is TGCGCCAGCAGCTTGGTACAGGACAATGGCTACACCTTC.

This clone was observed once. The chain uses TRBV5-6 and TRBJ1-3; D perhaps matches TRBD1 (5 bases). The CDR3 is made up of 15 amino acids. The germline CDR1 and CDR2 sequences are SGHDT and YYEEEE. The germline V and J ends were trimmed by 6 bases and 0 bases, with 13 bases remaining between them. The CDR3: CASTPSGGSGNTIYF. The CDR3 DNA is TGTGCCAGCACCCCCTCCGGGGGCTCTGGAAACACCATATATTTT.

The chain recombines TRBV18 with TRBJ2-5, with 9 positions matching TRBD2. This CDR3 region has 14 residues. The germline CDR1 and CDR2 sequences are KGHSH and LQKENI. Germline trimming cut 3 bases from V and 6 bases from J; bases unmatched to any gene: 5. This chain's CDR3 is CASSPPSGEKTQYF. The CDR3 region has the DNA TGTGCCAGCTCACCCCCTAGCGGGGAGAAGACCCAGTACTTC.